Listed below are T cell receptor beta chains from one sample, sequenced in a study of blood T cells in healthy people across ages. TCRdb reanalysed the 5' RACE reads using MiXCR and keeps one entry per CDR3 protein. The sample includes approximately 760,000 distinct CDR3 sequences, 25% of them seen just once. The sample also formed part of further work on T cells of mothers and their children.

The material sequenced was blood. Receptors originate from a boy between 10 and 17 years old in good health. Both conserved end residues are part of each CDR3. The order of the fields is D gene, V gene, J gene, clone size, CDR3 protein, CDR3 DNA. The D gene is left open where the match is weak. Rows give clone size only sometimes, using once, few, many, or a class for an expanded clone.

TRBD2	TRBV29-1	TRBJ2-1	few	CSPLPAGGYNEQFF	TGCAGCCCTCTCCCGGCGGGAGGATACAATGAGCAGTTCTTC
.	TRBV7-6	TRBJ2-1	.	CASSLLYGSGNEQFF	TGTGCCAGCAGCTTATTGTACGGGTCGGGCAATGAGCAGTTCTTC
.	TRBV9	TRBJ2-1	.	CASSVVSSGNNEQFF	TGTGCCAGCAGCGTAGTTAGTAGCGGAAACAATGAGCAGTTCTTC
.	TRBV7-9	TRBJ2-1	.	CASSFVQFEQFF	TGTGCCAGCAGCTTCGTACAGTTTGAGCAGTTCTTC
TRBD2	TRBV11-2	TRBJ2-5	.	CASSLSGGAPQETQYF	TGTGCCAGCAGCTTAAGCGGGGGGGCCCCCCAAGAGACCCAGTACTTC
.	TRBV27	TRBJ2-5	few	CASSLSSAGWETQYF	TGTGCCAGCAGTTTATCCTCTGCGGGATGGGAGACCCAGTACTTC
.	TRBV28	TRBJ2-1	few	CASRPAAYNEQFF	TGTGCCAGCAGACCAGCGGCCTACAATGAGCAGTTCTTC
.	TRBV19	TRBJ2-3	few	CATRDGGLGDTQYF	TGTGCCACCAGGGATGGGGGTCTGGGAGATACGCAGTATTTT
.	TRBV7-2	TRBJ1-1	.	CASSNRGQEAEAFF	TGTGCCAGCAGCAATCGGGGTCAGGAGGCTGAAGCTTTCTTT
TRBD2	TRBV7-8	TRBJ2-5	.	CASSPRGGAGETQYF	TGTGCCAGCAGCCCCCGCGGGGGGGCTGGAGAGACCCAGTACTTC
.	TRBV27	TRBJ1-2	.	CASSLQGIDGYTF	TGTGCCAGCAGTTTACAGGGGATCGATGGCTACACCTTC
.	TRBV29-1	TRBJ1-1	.	CSVGVPGWGTEAFF	TGCAGCGTTGGCGTCCCGGGGTGGGGCACTGAAGCTTTCTTT
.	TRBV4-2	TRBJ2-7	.	CASSQDLGRGEQYF	TGTGCCAGCAGCCAAGATCTTGGAAGGGGCGAGCAGTACTTC
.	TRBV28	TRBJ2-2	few	CASSFQGGVTGELFF	TGTGCCAGCAGTTTTCAGGGGGGAGTAACCGGGGAGCTGTTTTTT
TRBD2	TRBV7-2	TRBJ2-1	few	CASSWVAGGPNEQFF	TGTGCCAGCAGCTGGGTAGCGGGAGGCCCCAATGAGCAGTTCTTC
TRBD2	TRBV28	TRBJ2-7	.	CASSLPSGIYEQYF	TGTGCCAGCAGTTTGCCTAGCGGGATCTACGAGCAGTACTTC